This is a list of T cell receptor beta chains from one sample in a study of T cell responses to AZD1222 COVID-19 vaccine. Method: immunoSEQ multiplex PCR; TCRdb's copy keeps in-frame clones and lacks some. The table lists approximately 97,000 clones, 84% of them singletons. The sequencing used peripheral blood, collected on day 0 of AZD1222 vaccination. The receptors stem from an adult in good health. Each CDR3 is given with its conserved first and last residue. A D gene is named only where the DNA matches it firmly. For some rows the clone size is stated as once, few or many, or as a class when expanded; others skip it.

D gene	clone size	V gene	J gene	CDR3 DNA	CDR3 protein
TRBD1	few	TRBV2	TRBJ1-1	TGTGCCAGCAGCCGGGACAGGGGGACTGAAGCTTTCTTT	CASSRDRGTEAFF
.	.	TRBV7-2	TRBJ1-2	TGTGCCAGCAGCTTAGAGGCAGGGGACCTCTATGGCTACACCTTC	CASSLEAGDLYGYTF
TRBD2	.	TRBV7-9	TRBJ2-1	TGTGCCAGCAGCTTAGGAGCGGGGCTATACAATGAGCAGTTCTTC	CASSLGAGLYNEQFF
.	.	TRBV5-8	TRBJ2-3	TGTGCCAGCAGCCCCGAACGGCGCACGCAGTATTTT	CASSPERRTQYF
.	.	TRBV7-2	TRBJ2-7	TGTGCCAGCAGCTTGGCCGGTTCCTACGAGCAGTACTTC	CASSLAGSYEQYF
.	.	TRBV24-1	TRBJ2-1	TGTGCCACCAGTGGACAACTAGGGGCTGATGAGCAGTTCTTC	CATSGQLGADEQFF
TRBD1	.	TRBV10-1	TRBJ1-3	TGCGCCAGCAGCCCGTTTTTGTGTGACCGGACAGGGCCCCTCTCTGGAAACACCATATATTTT	CASSPFLCDRTGPLSGNTIYF
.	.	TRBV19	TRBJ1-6	TGTGCCAGTCTGGAGAGGGCAGGGGTCGGATCACCCCTCCACTTT	CASLERAGVGSPLHF
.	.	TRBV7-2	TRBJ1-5	TGTGCCAGCAGCTTAGTCCCAGGGAGCAATCAGCCCCAGCATTTT	CASSLVPGSNQPQHF
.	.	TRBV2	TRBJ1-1	TGTGCCAGCAGTGAATGGGGGGAAGGGGCTGAAGCTTTCTTT	CASSEWGEGAEAFF
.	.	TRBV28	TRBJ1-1	TGTGCCAGCAGTTGGGGAGCTGAAGCCCTGAGTGCTTTCTTT	CASSWGAEALSAFF
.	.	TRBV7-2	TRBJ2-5	TGTGCCAGCAGCTTAGCGGGGGGGCCGTACCAAGAGACCCAGTACTTC	CASSLAGGPYQETQYF
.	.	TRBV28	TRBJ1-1	TGTGCCAGCAGTTGGACCACTGAAGCTTTCTTT	CASSWTTEAFF
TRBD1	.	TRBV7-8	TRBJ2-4	TGTGCCAGCAGCCCAGGGCGCTCAGGGGGATCCAAAAACATTCAGTACTTC	CASSPGRSGGSKNIQYF
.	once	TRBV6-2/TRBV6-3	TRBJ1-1	TGTGCCAGCAGTTACCGACGGACCCCGACTAACACTGAAGCTTTCTTT	CASSYRRTPTNTEAFF
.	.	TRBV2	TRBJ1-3	TGTGCCAGCAGTGAAGAGGGAGCTGACACCATATATTTT	CASSEEGADTIYF
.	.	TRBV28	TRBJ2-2	TGTGCCAGCACCCCCCGGTCCACCGGGGAGCTGTTTTTT	CASTPRSTGELFF
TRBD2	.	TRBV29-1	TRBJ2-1	TGCAGCGTTGAATCCCGGACTAGCGGTCGGGATGAGCAGTTCTTC	CSVESRTSGRDEQFF
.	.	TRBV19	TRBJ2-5	TGTGCCAGTATGGCTCTAGCGGAGACCCAGTACTTC	CASMALAETQYF
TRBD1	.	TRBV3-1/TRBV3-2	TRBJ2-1	TGTGCCAGCAGCCAAGGCGACAGGGGAGTCAATGAGCAGTTCTTC	CASSQGDRGVNEQFF
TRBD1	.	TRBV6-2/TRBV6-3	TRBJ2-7	TGTGCCAGCAGCTATTCGGGACAGGGGGCAGGTGAGCAGTACTTC	CASSYSGQGAGEQYF